The clone carrying this T cell receptor (beta chain) was recorded at least ten times. This specimen comes from a study of early T cells in non-severe SARS-CoV-2 infection. Study in general: The study sequenced bulk RNA from unsorted whole blood, with chains unpaired.

Tagging with unique molecular identifiers was applied to individual cDNA molecules. TCRdb re-derived calls from the 5' RACE reads in MiXCR, one entry per CDR3 protein. The sample comprises about 33,000 distinct CDR3 sequences, 5% of which are singletons, and roughly 13% rests with the top ten. This receptor was identified in an adult who was a healthcare worker with PCR-confirmed SARS-CoV-2 infection or an uninfected control (not recorded which). Sequenced material: whole blood.

The DNA for the CDR3 is TGCAGTGCTAGGGATCGGGGGGCCACCGGGGAGCTGTTTTTT. Encoded protein: CSARDRGATGELFF. V gene TRBV20-1 combines with J gene TRBJ2-2; weak D call: TRBD2 (7 bases). CDR1 is DFQATT, CDR2 SNEGSKA, per germline (reference sequence). With 3 bases removed from V and 4 bases from J, the gap between germline ends came to 12 bases. CDR3 length: 14 amino acids.